Listed below are T cell receptor beta chains from one sample, sequenced in a study of shared clonotypes between healthy human individuals. Assay: immunoSEQ multiplex PCR; the TCRdb copy retains only in-frame clones and omits some. The sample has around 2,100,000 clones, roughly 94% seen once. Sequenced sample: naive CD8+ T cells sorted from blood. The receptors derive from a young man in good health. The conserved cysteine and the conserved F or W are not part of the CDR3 here.

cdr3_length j_call v_call cdr3_aa
14 TRBJ2-2 TRBV9 ASSVGAGLTTGELF
12 TRBJ1-5 TRBV6-1 ASSASGSNQPQH
12 TRBJ2-7 TRBV9 ASSTQDRDYEQY
11 TRBJ2-5 TRBV5-4 ASSLEGQETQY
13 TRBJ2-1 TRBV13 ASSLGDGIHQEQF
14 TRBJ2-3 TRBV4-1 ASSYSAGGLTDTQY
14 TRBJ2-5 TRBV27 ASSPVRREGQETQY
10 TRBJ2-1 TRBV5-5 ASSRSSDEQF
13 TRBJ2-3 TRBV25-1 ASSEYAESTDTQY
14 TRBJ1-2 TRBV2 ASRPGQGNANYGYT
14 TRBJ1-2 TRBV4-2 ASSQDKAGEGYGYT
12 TRBJ1-2 TRBV4-1 ASSPDSTVIFHT
12 TRBJ2-7 TRBV6-5 ASSYSSQDYEQY
15 TRBJ1-4 TRBV27 ASSLMGRLATDEKLF
13 TRBJ2-3 TRBV9 ASSPREGTTDTQY
12 TRBJ2-7 TRBV2 ASSETLLTSEQY
10 TRBJ2-4 TRBV4-1 ASSHRGDIQY
15 TRBJ2-7 TRBV5-4 ASSLGGQGVISYEQY
12 TRBJ2-7 TRBV18 ASSPVAVTYEQY